Here is one T cell receptor beta chain with its context. What it binds is not known. This entry is derived from a study of cytomegalovirus exposure and HLA in healthy donors. The PCR employed 60 Vbeta primers together with 13 Jbeta primers. Source study methods: In a later analysis, 80 million or so unique TCR beta chains included roughly 11 million shared by two or more donors. TCRdb's table, derived via immunoSEQ multiplex PCR, lists solely in-frame clones and lacks some. V, J and clone size reflect that table, while D and trimming were determined from the DNA. There are just over 65,000 clones in the sample; 80% to 90% occur only once, and 6.5% lies in the top ten. V trimming: 0 bases; J trimming: 7 bases; junction bases outside the gene matches: 3. Germline V gene data show CDR1 as MNHEY and CDR2 as SVGAGI. CDR3 length equals 15 residues. General study results and limits: A few V segments could not be told apart, such as TRBV6-2 and TRBV6-3, and were left out. The authors later linked a missense DCLRE1C variant to TCR beta V- and J-gene trimming.

The chain combines TRBV6-5 with TRBJ2-1, with 10 positions matching TRBD2. This clonotype was obtained from a human donor in good health. Sequenced material: PBMCs. This CDR3 is CASSYSSGGVNEQFF. CDR3 sequence (DNA): TGTGCCAGCAGTTACTCAAGCGGGGGGGTGAATGAGCAGTTCTTC.